This entry features one TCR beta chain sequence. The entry originates in a study of blood T cell repertoires in COVID-19. Study-wide context: Samples representing acute and convalescent COVID-19 were sourced from the United States, Italy and Spain. T cells, B-cell-depleted T cells, or PBMCs provided the cDNA or gDNA that served as material.

The germline gives CDR1 SGHDT, CDR2 YYEEEE. The ends lost 0 bases at V and 8 bases at J; junction bases unmatched: 4. This CDR3 has 15 residues. Resolution of symptoms, clearance, or two negative PCRs was present in recovered Cohort 3 donors. Original data processing: From reference gene primer amplification, estimates of nucleated cell counts were derived. Libraries were prepared by immunoSEQ multiplex PCR; TCRdb keeps only in-frame clonotypes and omits some of them. Clone size and V and J calls were adopted from that table, with D and trimming inferred from the DNA. Of 350,000 or so clones listed, over 75% are singletons.

The V call is TRBV5-6, the J call TRBJ1-4; 10 bases fit TRBD1. The TCR sequence derives from a woman aged 25 to 39 who had recovered from COVID-19. The sample was PBMCs or T cells enriched from blood (not recorded which). The DNA of the CDR3 is TGTGCCAGCAGCTTGGGGGACAGGGGAGGGGAAAAACTGTTTTTT. Encoded protein: CASSLGDRGGEKLFF. Complete variable domain (other parts from reference TRBV5-6 and TRBJ1-4): DAGVTQSPTHLIKTRGQQVTLRCSPKSGHDTVSWYQQALGQGPQFIFQYYEEEERQRGNFPDRFSGHQFPNYSSELNVNALLLGDSALYLCASSLGDRGGEKLFFGSGTQLSVL.